This T cell receptor beta chain was captured by sequencing in a study of cytomegalovirus exposure and HLA in healthy donors. As for the study in general: Counted in an early data release were 65 million to 100 million unique TCRs from HLA-typed donors.

The donors, nominally healthy at sampling, likely had unrecorded immune exposures. Remarks on this clone: What it binds is not known.

Study observations and caveats: The authors listed around 150 TCR beta chains as cytomegalovirus-associated. Among CMV-associated TCR beta chains, most appeared HLA-restricted in a later analysis.

V gave up 4 bases and J gave up 0 bases, with 16 bases separating them. The CDR3 has 17 residues. The germline V gene has CDR1 MDHEN and CDR2 SYDVKM. 60 Vbeta and 13 Jbeta primers were used in PCR. TCRdb keeps only in-frame clones here, not all; method: immunoSEQ multiplex PCR. The sample lists about 110,000 clones, 70% to 80% occurring once. The receptor's source is a young man in good health and CMV-seronegative. The sequenced material came from PBMCs. The chain is built from TRBV28 and TRBJ1-5; possibly TRBD1 for D (6 bases). CDR3 sequence: CASSSDSLWVSNQPQHF. CDR3 sequence (DNA): TGTGCCAGCAGTTCGGACAGCCTGTGGGTTAGCAATCAGCCCCAGCATTTT.